This is a list of T cell receptor beta chains from one sample in a study of blood T cell repertoires in COVID-19. TCRdb keeps only in-frame clones here, not all; method: immunoSEQ multiplex PCR. The table has about 210,000 clones, 75% to 85% seen once. Input material: peripheral blood. These receptors all come from a man between 50 and 59 years old with active or convalescent COVID-19. The CDR3 runs from the conserved cysteine through the conserved F or W. D genes are given only for firm matches. Only some rows state a clone size, as once, few, many or a class for expanded clones.

>NA|TRBJ2-1|NA|TRBV19
TGTGCCAGTAACCGCCTAGACGGCAATGAGCAGTTCTTC
CASNRLDGNEQFF
>few|TRBJ1-2|NA|TRBV9
TGTGCCAGCAGCGTGGGAAGGGAGCCCTATGGCTACACCTTC
CASSVGREPYGYTF
>NA|TRBJ2-3|TRBD2|TRBV2
TGTGCCAGCAGCGTAGCGGGGGGGCCCACAGATACGCAGTATTTT
CASSVAGGPTDTQYF
>NA|TRBJ1-1|NA|TRBV5-1
TGCGCCAGCAGCGTGACAGAAGGCACTGAAGCTTTCTTT
CASSVTEGTEAFF
>NA|TRBJ2-5|TRBD1|TRBV5-1
TGCGCCAGCAGCCCAACCACAGGGGTAGGGGAGACCCAGTACTTC
CASSPTTGVGETQYF
>once|TRBJ2-1|TRBD2|TRBV18
TGTGCCAGCTCACGACCTGGACTAGCGGGGGACAATGAGCAGTTCTTC
CASSRPGLAGDNEQFF
>NA|TRBJ1-1|NA|TRBV28
TGTGCCAGCAGTTCTTCAGGGGACACTGAAGCTTTCTTT
CASSSSGDTEAFF
>NA|TRBJ1-2|NA|TRBV19
TGTGCCAGTAGTATAGATTTGGAGGCCTATGGCTACACCTTC
CASSIDLEAYGYTF
>once|TRBJ1-6|NA|TRBV4-1
TGCGCCAGCAGCCAAGAGACATTTCGCTATTCACCCCTCCACTTT
CASSQETFRYSPLHF
>NA|TRBJ2-3|NA|TRBV2
TGTGCCAGCAGTGTGGGCGAGTGGGCAGATACGCAGTATTTT
CASSVGEWADTQYF
>NA|TRBJ2-1|TRBD2|TRBV13
TGTGCCAGCAGCTCCCGGGACTATTACAATGAGCAGTTCTTC
CASSSRDYYNEQFF
>NA|TRBJ2-2|TRBD1|TRBV5-1
TGCGCCAGCAGCTCTAACCGGGACAGGGGGACCAACACCGGGGAGCTGTTTTTT
CASSSNRDRGTNTGELFF
>NA|TRBJ1-2|TRBD1|TRBV19
TGTGCCAGTAGCCGACAGGGGGCGAGCCCCTATGGCTACACCTTC
CASSRQGASPYGYTF
>NA|TRBJ1-2|TRBD1|TRBV29-1
TGCAGCGTTGAAGCTCGCGACAGGGCTGGCTACACCTTC
CSVEARDRAGYTF
>NA|TRBJ2-7|TRBD1|TRBV24-1
TGTGCCACCTCTCTCAGGGAACGGGACAGGGGTTCCTACGAGCAGTACTTC
CATSLRERDRGSYEQYF
>NA|TRBJ1-5|TRBD1|TRBV14
TGTGCCAGCAGCCAAGAACGAGCGGCGACAGGGGGTAAGGATAGCAATCAGCCCCAGCATTTT
CASSQERAATGGKDSNQPQHF
>once|TRBJ2-5|NA|TRBV7-2
TGTGCCAGCAGCCAACAGGTGACCCAAGAGACCCAGTACTTC
CASSQQVTQETQYF
>NA|TRBJ1-6|NA|TRBV4-1
TGCGCCAGCAGCCAAATCGTCGGCCAGAGGAATTCACCCCTCCACTTT
CASSQIVGQRNSPLHF
>NA|TRBJ2-2|TRBD1|TRBV5-1
TGCGCCAGCAGCTTGGAAGCAGGGGGCACCGGGGAGCTGTTTTTT
CASSLEAGGTGELFF
>NA|TRBJ2-4|TRBD2|TRBV27
TGTGCCAGCAGTCTCGCCGCCCCGACTAGCCGGGGGGGAAACATTCAGTACTTC
CASSLAAPTSRGGNIQYF
>NA|TRBJ2-1|TRBD2|TRBV4-2
TGTGCCAGCAGCAGTGTGGCGGGGGGGAATGAGCAGTTCTTC
CASSSVAGGNEQFF
>NA|TRBJ2-4|NA|TRBV7-2
TGTGCCAGCAGCTTACAGGCAAACATTCAGTACTTC
CASSLQANIQYF
>NA|TRBJ1-2|NA|TRBV7-9
TGTGCCAGCAGCTTGGTAGCGAACTATGGCTACACCTTC
CASSLVANYGYTF
>NA|TRBJ1-1|TRBD1|TRBV7-2
TGTGCCAGCAGCTTAAGCCCGCCAGGGGGGATGAACACTGAAGCTTTCTTT
CASSLSPPGGMNTEAFF
>once|TRBJ2-1|NA|TRBV23-1
TGCGCCAGCAGTCAATCGCAGGTCCCCTACAATGAGCAGTTCTTC
CASSQSQVPYNEQFF
>NA|TRBJ2-1|NA|TRBV7-8
TGTGCCAGCGTCCCAGGGGGGCTCCTGACCAATGAGCAGTTCTTC
CASVPGGLLTNEQFF
>NA|TRBJ2-1|NA|TRBV7-9
TGTGCCAGCAGCGCCAGCGGCTGGGACAATGAGCAGTTCTTC
CASSASGWDNEQFF
>NA|TRBJ1-4|NA|TRBV4-3
TGCGCCAGCAGCCAAGATGAGGCACCCTCCGGGACTAATGAAAAACTGTTTTTT
CASSQDEAPSGTNEKLFF
>few|TRBJ1-6|NA|TRBV27
TGTGCCAGCAGTTTAACCGGGGATTCACCCCTCCACTTT
CASSLTGDSPLHF
>NA|TRBJ2-2|NA|TRBV4-2
TGTGCCAGCAGGCGTAGTCTAGGAACCGGGGAGCTGTTTTTT
CASRRSLGTGELFF
>NA|TRBJ2-2|NA|TRBV10-2
TGCGCCAGCATTTTGCAGCGAAACACCGGGGAGCTGTTTTTT
CASILQRNTGELFF
>NA|TRBJ2-1|NA|TRBV27
TGTGCCAGCAGTCGCGAGCCGTACAATGAGCAGTTCTTC
CASSREPYNEQFF
>NA|TRBJ1-6|TRBD1|TRBV7-8
TGTGCCAGCAGCTTAGGACAGGGAGGCTCACCCCTCCACTTT
CASSLGQGGSPLHF
>NA|TRBJ1-1|NA|TRBV5-6
TGTGCCAGCAGCTTTCAGATGAACACTGAAGCTTTCTTT
CASSFQMNTEAFF
>NA|TRBJ1-2|NA|TRBV9
TGTGCCAGCAGACAGGGTTTAGGCTACACCTTC
CASRQGLGYTF
>NA|TRBJ1-1|NA|TRBV6-6
TGTGCCAGCAGTCGCCCCTCAGGGTCCCAATTGGAAGCTTTCTTT
CASSRPSGSQLEAFF
>NA|TRBJ2-3|NA|TRBV7-2
TGTGCCAGCAGCCCCTCAGAAGATACGCAGTATTTT
CASSPSEDTQYF
>NA|TRBJ1-3|NA|TRBV28
TGTGCCAGCAGTTCTCGGGGGTTTGATGGAAACACCATATATTTT
CASSSRGFDGNTIYF
>NA|TRBJ1-3|TRBD1|TRBV6-5
TGTGCCAGCAGGCGGGACAGGGAAGGAAACACCATATATTTT
CASRRDREGNTIYF
>NA|TRBJ1-1|NA|TRBV15
TGTGCCACCAGCAGGGGGCCCCTGAACACTGAAGCTTTCTTT
CATSRGPLNTEAFF
>NA|TRBJ1-1|TRBD1|TRBV3-1/TRBV3-2
TGTGCCAGCAGCAAAGAACAGGGGGGCACTGAAGCTTTCTTT
CASSKEQGGTEAFF
>NA|TRBJ1-2|NA|TRBV19
TGTGCCAGTAGTGAACGACAGACCCCTAACTATGGCTACACCTTC
CASSERQTPNYGYTF
>NA|TRBJ1-1|NA|TRBV7-2
TGTGCCAGCAGCCCTGACAGTTTTAACACTGAAGCTTTCTTT
CASSPDSFNTEAFF
>NA|TRBJ2-7|TRBD2|TRBV11-3
TGTGCCAGCAGCCCTCGCGCTAGCGGTACCTACGAGCAGTACTTC
CASSPRASGTYEQYF
>NA|TRBJ2-7|TRBD1|TRBV11-1
TGTGCCAGCAGCGTCCGGGACAGCGAGCAGTACTTC
CASSVRDSEQYF
>NA|TRBJ1-6|NA|TRBV7-2
TGTGCCAGCAGCCCCACGGACAATACCTATTCACCCCTCCACTTT
CASSPTDNTYSPLHF
>NA|TRBJ2-1|TRBD2|TRBV4-3
TGCGCCAGCAGCCAAGAATGGCGGGAGGGGTACAATGAGCAGTTCTTC
CASSQEWREGYNEQFF
>NA|TRBJ2-3|NA|TRBV2
TGTGCCAGCAGTGCCACTAGAGGAGCGGATACGCAGTATTTT
CASSATRGADTQYF
>NA|TRBJ2-3|NA|TRBV4-1
TGCGCCAGCAGCTCAGAAAAGGGGAAGGCTAGCGACACAGATACGCAGTATTTT
CASSSEKGKASDTDTQYF
>NA|TRBJ1-5|NA|TRBV2
TGTGCCAGCAGCCCAGGGAGGGAAAATCAGCCCCAGCATTTT
CASSPGRENQPQHF